A selection of T cell receptor beta chains follows, all from one sample in a study of beta chain features in type 1 diabetes. The repertoire was sequenced with immunoSEQ multiplex PCR; TCRdb's copy has only in-frame clones and lacks some. Here the sample spans about 620,000 clones, around 15% being singletons. Sequenced: naive CD4+ T cells from blood. These receptors all stem from a man aged 18 to 29 in good health. Both conserved end residues are part of each CDR3. Fields, in order: CDR3 DNA, CDR3 protein, J gene, D gene, clone size, V gene. The D gene is left open where the match is weak. A clone size is listed for some rows: how often the clone was seen (once, few, many), or a class if it is expanded.

CDR3nt: TGTGCCAGCAGTGAGGCCCCAAAGGTATCCGAGCAGTACTTC; CDR3aa: CASSEAPKVSEQYF; j_gene: TRBJ2-7; d_gene: -; abundance: -; v_gene: TRBV6-4
CDR3nt: TGCGCCAGCAGCTTCCAGGGACAGGGGGTAATCAATGAGCAGTTCTTC; CDR3aa: CASSFQGQGVINEQFF; j_gene: TRBJ2-1; d_gene: TRBD1; abundance: once; v_gene: TRBV5-1
CDR3nt: TGTGCCAGCAGCTCACTGACAGGGGCTGGAAACACCATATATTTT; CDR3aa: CASSSLTGAGNTIYF; j_gene: TRBJ1-3; d_gene: TRBD1; abundance: -; v_gene: TRBV11-2
CDR3nt: TGCGCCAGCAGCCCTATGCGGGGGCCGAACACAGATACGCAGTATTTT; CDR3aa: CASSPMRGPNTDTQYF; j_gene: TRBJ2-3; d_gene: -; abundance: -; v_gene: TRBV4-3
CDR3nt: TGTGCCAGCCGGAGAGGACTATTCTACAATGAGCAGTTCTTC; CDR3aa: CASRRGLFYNEQFF; j_gene: TRBJ2-1; d_gene: -; abundance: -; v_gene: TRBV27
CDR3nt: TGTGCCAGCAGCAGAACAGGGAGAGAGACCCAGTACTTC; CDR3aa: CASSRTGRETQYF; j_gene: TRBJ2-5; d_gene: -; abundance: few; v_gene: TRBV5-6
CDR3nt: TGTGCCAGCAGCTCAGGGTTGCTTAGCAATCAGCCCCAGCATTTT; CDR3aa: CASSSGLLSNQPQHF; j_gene: TRBJ1-5; d_gene: -; abundance: -; v_gene: TRBV6-5
CDR3nt: TGTGCCAGCAGCAGGGGAAGAGGCTCCTACGAGCAGTACTTC; CDR3aa: CASSRGRGSYEQYF; j_gene: TRBJ2-7; d_gene: -; abundance: -; v_gene: TRBV6-6
CDR3nt: TGCGCCAGCAGCGGGGCGGAGGGGCTCGCAGCTTTCTTT; CDR3aa: CASSGAEGLAAFF; j_gene: TRBJ1-1; d_gene: -; abundance: few; v_gene: TRBV5-1
CDR3nt: TGTGCCAGCAGCCAAGTGTCAGGCGGGCGGCTAGCGGGAGGCCGGCGGGCCTACGAGCAGTACTTC; CDR3aa: CASSQVSGGRLAGGRRAYEQYF; j_gene: TRBJ2-7; d_gene: TRBD2; abundance: few; v_gene: TRBV4-2
CDR3nt: TGCGCCAGCAGTCCACAGGGCCCGAACACCGGGGAGCTGTTTTTT; CDR3aa: CASSPQGPNTGELFF; j_gene: TRBJ2-2; d_gene: -; abundance: -; v_gene: TRBV4-3
CDR3nt: TGTGCCAGCAGCTTAGATGGGGGGTATACGCAGTATTTT; CDR3aa: CASSLDGGYTQYF; j_gene: TRBJ2-3; d_gene: -; abundance: few; v_gene: TRBV7-9
CDR3nt: TGTGCCAGCCGAACCGGGACAGCGAACACCGGGGAGCTGTTTTTT; CDR3aa: CASRTGTANTGELFF; j_gene: TRBJ2-2; d_gene: TRBD1; abundance: few; v_gene: TRBV6-5
CDR3nt: TGTGCCACCAGTACAGGGAACTTCGAGCAGTACTTC; CDR3aa: CATSTGNFEQYF; j_gene: TRBJ2-7; d_gene: -; abundance: -; v_gene: TRBV15
CDR3nt: TGCGCCAGCAGCTTAACGCAGGGGACTTCTGGGGCCAACGTCCTGACTTTC; CDR3aa: CASSLTQGTSGANVLTF; j_gene: TRBJ2-6; d_gene: -; abundance: few; v_gene: TRBV5-1
CDR3nt: TGTGCCAGCAGCTTAAATCGGGTTTCAGATACGCAGTATTTT; CDR3aa: CASSLNRVSDTQYF; j_gene: TRBJ2-3; d_gene: -; abundance: -; v_gene: TRBV7-3
CDR3nt: TGTGCCAGCAGCAAATTGACTAGCTCCTACAATGAGCAGTTCTTC; CDR3aa: CASSKLTSSYNEQFF; j_gene: TRBJ2-1; d_gene: -; abundance: few; v_gene: TRBV2
CDR3nt: TGTGCCAGCAGTCCCGGGACCACGAACTATGGCTACACCTTC; CDR3aa: CASSPGTTNYGYTF; j_gene: TRBJ1-2; d_gene: -; abundance: -; v_gene: TRBV27
CDR3nt: TGTGCCAGCTCATCGGTGGGGCCCGCTAGCACAGATACGCAGTATTTT; CDR3aa: CASSSVGPASTDTQYF; j_gene: TRBJ2-3; d_gene: -; abundance: few; v_gene: TRBV18
CDR3nt: TGTGCCAGCAGCCCGAACAGGGGGCCCTATGGCTACACCTTC; CDR3aa: CASSPNRGPYGYTF; j_gene: TRBJ1-2; d_gene: TRBD1; abundance: -; v_gene: TRBV6-5
CDR3nt: TGTGCCAGCAGATTTACAGGGAGCACCATATATTTT; CDR3aa: CASRFTGSTIYF; j_gene: TRBJ1-3; d_gene: -; abundance: -; v_gene: TRBV6-1
CDR3nt: TGTGCCAGCAGCTTCAGGGGAAACATGAACACTGAAGCTTTCTTT; CDR3aa: CASSFRGNMNTEAFF; j_gene: TRBJ1-1; d_gene: -; abundance: -; v_gene: TRBV7-8
CDR3nt: TGTGCCAGCAGCCAAGATTGGACTGAAGCTTTCTTT; CDR3aa: CASSQDWTEAFF; j_gene: TRBJ1-1; d_gene: -; abundance: few; v_gene: TRBV14
CDR3nt: TGTGCCAGCAGCCCTGCCGGACTAGCGGGAGAGACCCAGTACTTC; CDR3aa: CASSPAGLAGETQYF; j_gene: TRBJ2-5; d_gene: TRBD2; abundance: -; v_gene: TRBV28
CDR3nt: TGTGCCAGCAGCACCAAACGGAGGTCACTAGCGGGGTTCTACAATGAGCAGTTCTTC; CDR3aa: CASSTKRRSLAGFYNEQFF; j_gene: TRBJ2-1; d_gene: TRBD2; abundance: -; v_gene: TRBV9
CDR3nt: TGTGCCAGCTCACAGTCGACACCTGAGACCCAGTACTTC; CDR3aa: CASSQSTPETQYF; j_gene: TRBJ2-5; d_gene: -; abundance: few; v_gene: TRBV18
CDR3nt: TGTGCCAGCAGTTACGTGACCCTCCGAGGCACTGAAGCTTTCTTT; CDR3aa: CASSYVTLRGTEAFF; j_gene: TRBJ1-1; d_gene: -; abundance: -; v_gene: TRBV6-5
CDR3nt: TGTGCCAGCAGCCTGCGGGTGAACACTGAAGCTTTCTTT; CDR3aa: CASSLRVNTEAFF; j_gene: TRBJ1-1; d_gene: -; abundance: -; v_gene: TRBV6-1
CDR3nt: TGTGCCAGCAGCTTAGCGCGTCGGACTTTAGGTGAAGCTTTCTTT; CDR3aa: CASSLARRTLGEAFF; j_gene: TRBJ1-1; d_gene: -; abundance: few; v_gene: TRBV7-6
CDR3nt: TGTGCCAGCAGCTTAAATCTAGCGGGGTCCCCAGACATTCAGTACTTC; CDR3aa: CASSLNLAGSPDIQYF; j_gene: TRBJ2-4; d_gene: TRBD2; abundance: few; v_gene: TRBV7-2
CDR3nt: TGTGCCAGCAGCGTATCGGGCGGCAATCAGCCCCAGCATTTT; CDR3aa: CASSVSGGNQPQHF; j_gene: TRBJ1-5; d_gene: -; abundance: few; v_gene: TRBV9
CDR3nt: TGCGCCAGCAGCTTGGGAGGTTTTAGCGAGCAGTACTTC; CDR3aa: CASSLGGFSEQYF; j_gene: TRBJ2-7; d_gene: -; abundance: -; v_gene: TRBV5-1
CDR3nt: TGTGCCAGCACGGGGGCGGGGGACCTCTACGAGCAGTACTTC; CDR3aa: CASTGAGDLYEQYF; j_gene: TRBJ2-7; d_gene: -; abundance: few; v_gene: TRBV28